This TCR beta chain stems from a study of identifying expanded T cells in peripheral blood. Study-level points and caveats: Roughly two-week clone count variance significantly increased as total template count grew.

Healthy donors had no documented immune events, such as infections, while sampled. Here immunoSEQ multiplex PCR was the method, and the copy in TCRdb shows in-frame clones only, minus some. The data show just under 65,000 clones, 80% to 90% seen once. V was pared by 4 bases and J by 1 base, with 12 bases between. The germline gives CDR1 MNHNS, CDR2 SASEGT. CDR3 length: 15 residues. As to this clone: Its antigen is unknown.

The clonotype originates from a person between 18 and 69 years old in good health. The sequenced sample consisted of blood. V usage is TRBV6-1 and J usage is TRBJ2-3; the D is unclear. Here the CDR3 reads CASSAWYGGTDTQYF. The CDR3 DNA reads TGTGCCAGCAGTGCGTGGTATGGCGGCACAGATACGCAGTATTTT.